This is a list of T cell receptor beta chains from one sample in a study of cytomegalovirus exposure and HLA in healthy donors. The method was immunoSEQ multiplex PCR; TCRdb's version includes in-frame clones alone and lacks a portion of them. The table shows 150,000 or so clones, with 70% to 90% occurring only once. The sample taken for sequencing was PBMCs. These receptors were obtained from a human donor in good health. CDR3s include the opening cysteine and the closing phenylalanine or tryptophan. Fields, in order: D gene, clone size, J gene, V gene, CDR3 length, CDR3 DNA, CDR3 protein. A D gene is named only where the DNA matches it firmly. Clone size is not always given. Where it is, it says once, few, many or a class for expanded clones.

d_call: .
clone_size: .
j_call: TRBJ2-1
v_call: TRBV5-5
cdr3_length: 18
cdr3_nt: TGTGCCAGCAGCTTGAGGGGGGGAGCCCAGGTCTCCTACAATGAGCAGTTCTTC
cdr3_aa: CASSLRGGAQVSYNEQFF

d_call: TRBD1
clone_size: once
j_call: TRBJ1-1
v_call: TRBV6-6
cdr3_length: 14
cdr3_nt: TGTGCCAGCGGGCCCGCAGGGGGCTTCACTGAAGCTTTCTTT
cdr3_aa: CASGPAGGFTEAFF

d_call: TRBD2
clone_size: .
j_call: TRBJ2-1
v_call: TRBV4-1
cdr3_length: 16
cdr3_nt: TGCGCCAGCAGAAAACTAGCGGGAGTGGATTTCAATGAGCAGTTCTTC
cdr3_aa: CASRKLAGVDFNEQFF

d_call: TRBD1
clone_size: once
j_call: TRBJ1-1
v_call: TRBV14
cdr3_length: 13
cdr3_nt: TGTGCCAGCAGCCCGACAGGGGATCGGGCAGCTTTCTTT
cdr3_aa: CASSPTGDRAAFF

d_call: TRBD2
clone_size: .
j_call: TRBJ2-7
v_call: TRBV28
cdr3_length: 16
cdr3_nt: TGTGCCAGCAGTTTACCACCGGGACTAGCTATACACGAGCAGTACTTC
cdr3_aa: CASSLPPGLAIHEQYF

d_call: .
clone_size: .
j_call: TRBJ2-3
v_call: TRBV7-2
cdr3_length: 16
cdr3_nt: TGTGCCAGCAGCCGCCACGGACAGACTAGCACAGATACGCAGTATTTT
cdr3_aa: CASSRHGQTSTDTQYF

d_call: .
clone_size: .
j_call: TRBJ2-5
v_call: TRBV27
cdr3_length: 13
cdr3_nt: TGTGCCAGCAGGTGGAGGGGTTCAGAGACCCAGTACTTC
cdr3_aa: CASRWRGSETQYF

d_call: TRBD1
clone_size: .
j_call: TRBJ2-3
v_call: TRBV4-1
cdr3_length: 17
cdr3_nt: TGCGCCAGCAGCCCCTTATTCCGGGACAGCACCTCAGATACGCAGTATTTT
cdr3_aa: CASSPLFRDSTSDTQYF

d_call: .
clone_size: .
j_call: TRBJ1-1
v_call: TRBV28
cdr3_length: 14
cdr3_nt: TGTGCCAGCAGTTCGGGGATTTTGAACACTGAAGCTTTCTTT
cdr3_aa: CASSSGILNTEAFF

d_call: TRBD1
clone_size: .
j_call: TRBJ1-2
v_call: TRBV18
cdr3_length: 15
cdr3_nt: TGTGCCAGCTCACCACGTCCAGGGGGCTACTATGGCTACACCTTC
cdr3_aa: CASSPRPGGYYGYTF

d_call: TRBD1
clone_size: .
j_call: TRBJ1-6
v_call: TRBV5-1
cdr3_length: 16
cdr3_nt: TGCGCCAGCAGCTTGGTCCCTGTACAGGGGGCTTCACCCCTCCACTTT
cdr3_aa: CASSLVPVQGASPLHF

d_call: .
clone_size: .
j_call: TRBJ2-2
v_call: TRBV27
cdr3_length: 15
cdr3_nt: TGTGCCAGCAGATCCCGACTAGAGAGGCCCGGGGAGCTGTTTTTT
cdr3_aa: CASRSRLERPGELFF

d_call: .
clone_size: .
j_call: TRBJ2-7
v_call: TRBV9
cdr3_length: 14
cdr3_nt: TGTGCCAGCAGCGCGGCTAGCTATGTTAACGAGCAGTACTTC
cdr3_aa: CASSAASYVNEQYF

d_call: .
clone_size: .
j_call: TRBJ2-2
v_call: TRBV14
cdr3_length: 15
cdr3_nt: TGTGCCAGCAGCCTCGGACTCCTGAACACCGGGGAGCTGTTTTTT
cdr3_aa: CASSLGLLNTGELFF

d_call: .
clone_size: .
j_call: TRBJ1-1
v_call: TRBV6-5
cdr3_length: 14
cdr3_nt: TGTGCCAGCAGAGCTCGGGGTCCCAGGACTGAAGCTTTCTTT
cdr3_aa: CASRARGPRTEAFF

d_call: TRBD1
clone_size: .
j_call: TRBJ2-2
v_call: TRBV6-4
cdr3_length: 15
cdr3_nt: TGTGCCAGCAGCCCTGGACAGGAGAACACCGGGGAGCTGTTTTTT
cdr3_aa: CASSPGQENTGELFF

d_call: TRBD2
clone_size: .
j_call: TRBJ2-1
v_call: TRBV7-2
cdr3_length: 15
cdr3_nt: TGTGCCAGCAGCTCCGGGACTAGCGTGGTCAATGAGCAGTTCTTC
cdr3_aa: CASSSGTSVVNEQFF

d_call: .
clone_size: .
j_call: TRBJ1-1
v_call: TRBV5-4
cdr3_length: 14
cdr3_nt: TGTGCCAGCAGCCGAGGACAGATGAACACTGAAGCTTTCTTT
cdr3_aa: CASSRGQMNTEAFF